This TCR beta chain originates from a study of T cells in Graves' hyperthyroidism and ophthalmopathy. Points from the study as a whole: Before onset, by a median of approximately 6.8 months, the model predicted ophthalmopathy. Ophthalmopathy was distinguished from stable hyperthyroidism by 13 V-J signatures.

Individuals with ophthalmopathy presented a Clinical Activity Score of at least 3, a NOSPECS grade of at least 4 and a duration under 3 months. This clonotype came up many times. The antigen remains undetermined. TCR beta CDR3 regions were amplified from RNA transcripts. During a first-round RT-PCR of the TCR CDR3, the HTBI primer set was used. From the multiplex PCR reads, TCRdb called clonotypes with MiXCR, one entry per CDR3 protein. The sample yields approximately 300,000 distinct CDR3 sequences, around 15% seen once. The germline V gene has CDR1 SEHNR and CDR2 FQNEAQ (reference sequence). V was pared by 3 bases and J by 4 bases, with 21 bases between. The CDR3 totals 17 residues.

Material: blood. This clonotype was obtained from a woman aged 55 to 70 with Graves' ophthalmopathy. V gene TRBV7-9 combines with J gene TRBJ1-2; maybe TRBD1 (5 bases). CDR3 region: CASSLVGLNNRLYGYTF. CDR3 coding DNA: TGTGCCAGCAGCTTGGTGGGACTCAATAATCGACTCTATGGCTACACCTTC.